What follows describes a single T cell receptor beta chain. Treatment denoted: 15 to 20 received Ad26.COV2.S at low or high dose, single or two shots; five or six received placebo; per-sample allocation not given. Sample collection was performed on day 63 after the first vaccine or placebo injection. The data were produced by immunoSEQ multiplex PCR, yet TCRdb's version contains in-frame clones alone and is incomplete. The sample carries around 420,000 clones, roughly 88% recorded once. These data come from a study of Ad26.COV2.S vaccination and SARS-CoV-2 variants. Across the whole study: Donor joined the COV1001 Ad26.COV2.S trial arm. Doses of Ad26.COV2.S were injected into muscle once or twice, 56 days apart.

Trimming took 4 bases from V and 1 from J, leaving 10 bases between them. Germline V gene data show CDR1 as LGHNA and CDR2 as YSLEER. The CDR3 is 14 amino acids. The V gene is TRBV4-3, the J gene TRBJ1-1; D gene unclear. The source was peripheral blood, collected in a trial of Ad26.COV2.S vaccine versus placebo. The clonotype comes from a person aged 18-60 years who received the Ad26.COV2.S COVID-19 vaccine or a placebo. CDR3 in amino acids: CASSLTGRNTEAFF. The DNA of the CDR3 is TGCGCCAGCAGCCTTACGGGCCGGAACACTGAAGCTTTCTTT.